Detailed here is one TCR beta chain. The table came from immunoSEQ multiplex PCR; TCRdb's copy has only in-frame clones and leaves some out. The repertoire holds 60,000 to 75,000 clones, with roughly 80% as singletons. The data belong to a study of OX40 agonist ivuxolimab in advanced cancers. Germline V gives CDR1 SEHNR, CDR2 FQNEAQ (reference sequence). V was pared by 4 bases and J by 2 bases, with 4 bases of the junction left unmatched. The CDR3 length is 15 residues. The sequence came from an adult with an advanced solid tumor such as melanoma, head and neck, liver or kidney cancer. The starting material was CD4+ or CD8+ T cells sorted from blood, obtained in a trial of the OX40 agonist ivuxolimab. V is TRBV7-9 and J is TRBJ2-3; 9 bases match TRBD2. The CDR3 bases are TGTGCCAGCAGCTCGACTAGCGGTCCCACAGATACGCAGTATTTT. Amino acid sequence: CASSSTSGPTDTQYF.